This TCR beta chain was recorded in a study of blood T cell repertoires in COVID-19. Generated by immunoSEQ multiplex PCR, the TCRdb table keeps only in-frame clones and is missing some. Of about 320,000 clones listed, 88% are singletons. CDR1 and CDR2 (germline): SGHDT, YYEEEE. The CDR3 contains 14 residues. The V gene lost 4 bases and the J gene lost 0 bases, with 10 bases spanning the gap. This TCR was sampled from a woman in her 30s with COVID-19, enrolled during active disease. Sample: peripheral blood. This chain joins TRBV5-6 and TRBJ1-1; D is unclear. For the CDR3, the DNA is TGTGCCAGCAGCGGAGGCCCTTTGAACACTGAAGCTTTCTTT. The encoded protein is CASSGGPLNTEAFF.